This T cell receptor beta chain emerged from a study of CD8+ T cells in alopecia areata. In the study overall: Treated patients were given oral tofacitinib, which was dosed at 5 to 10 mg twice daily. Treated patients' severity was scored by percentage of affected scalp area. Study-wide findings and caveats: In lesional scalp, particularly from alopecia totalis/universalis, clonality was higher than in normal scalp. Normal-skin resident alphabeta T cells also appear among scalp sample sequences.

Noted treatment: oral pan-JAK inhibitor, 5-10 mg twice daily. The CDR3 sequence is 14 residues long. V was trimmed by 3 bases and J by 8 bases, leaving 16 bases between them. CDR1 and CDR2 (germline): KGHSH, LQKENI. This clone was observed a few times. Antigen specificity is unknown. Following RNA extraction, reverse transcription yielded cDNA that acted as the sequencing template. Generated by immunoSEQ multiplex PCR, the TCRdb table keeps only in-frame clones and is missing some. The profile shows fewer than 250,000 clones, around two fifths of them singletons. Sequenced here: CD4+ T cells sorted from blood, sampled at approximately week 30, from a patient treated with tofacitinib. The V and J genes are TRBV18 and TRBJ1-2; no clear D gene. This receptor was obtained from a human donor with alopecia areata. CDR3 nucleotide sequence: TGTGCCAGCTCACCTCCGGGAACCTCGGCGGGCTACACCTTC. This encodes CASSPPGTSAGYTF.